A selection of T cell receptor beta chains follows, all from one sample in a study of OX40 agonist ivuxolimab in advanced cancers. Assay: immunoSEQ multiplex PCR; the TCRdb copy retains only in-frame clones and omits some. The repertoire consists of about 90,000 clones, with 75% to 90% occurring once and the leading ten covering 7% to 8.5%. Here the sequenced sample was CD4+ or CD8+ T cells sorted from blood, taken in a trial of the OX40 agonist ivuxolimab. The receptor set was obtained from an adult with an advanced solid tumor such as melanoma, head and neck, liver or kidney cancer. Both conserved end residues are part of each CDR3. The D gene is left open where the match is weak. Size values are once, few and many counts, or a class for expanded clones, and some rows have none.

V gene	clone size	D gene	J gene	CDR3 DNA	CDR3 protein
TRBV4-2	-	TRBD1	TRBJ1-4	TGTGCCAGCAGCCAAGATCTCCCAGGGGGCGCTAGAAGTGAAAAACTGTTTTTT	CASSQDLPGGARSEKLFF
TRBV5-1	few	-	TRBJ2-7	TGCGCCAGCAGCACGGGTAGAGGACTGACCTCCTACGAGCAGTACTTC	CASSTGRGLTSYEQYF
TRBV9	-	TRBD1	TRBJ1-6	TGTGCCAGCAGCGTCGGGACAGGGATCAATTCACCCCTCCACTTT	CASSVGTGINSPLHF
TRBV6-6	-	-	TRBJ2-7	TGTGCCAGCAGTTACGCATGGGGCTACGAGCAGTACTTC	CASSYAWGYEQYF
TRBV10-3	-	TRBD2	TRBJ2-1	TGTGCCATCAGTGAGGGGACTAGCGGTTACAATGAGCAGTTCTTC	CAISEGTSGYNEQFF
TRBV29-1	-	-	TRBJ2-7	TGTAGCGTTGAAGGGGCCCTCTACGAGCAGTACTTC	CSVEGALYEQYF
TRBV4-1	-	TRBD2	TRBJ2-3	TGCGCCAGCAGCCTAGCTAAGACGGGAGGGCCAGATACGCAGTATTTT	CASSLAKTGGPDTQYF
TRBV28	-	TRBD1	TRBJ1-2	TGTGCCAGCAGCCCAGACAGGGTCAGTGGCTACACCTTC	CASSPDRVSGYTF
TRBV6-4	-	TRBD1	TRBJ2-4	TGTGCCAGCAGTCGACAGGGGATTAGCGAAAACATTCAGTACTTC	CASSRQGISENIQYF
TRBV4-1	-	TRBD1	TRBJ1-2	TGCGCCAGCAGCCAAGATTCTTTGGCAGGGGGGACCTATGGCTACACCTTC	CASSQDSLAGGTYGYTF
TRBV2	-	-	TRBJ2-3	TGTGCCAGCAGTGAAGAGTTTGGGATTACAGATACGCAGTATTTT	CASSEEFGITDTQYF
TRBV28	once	-	TRBJ2-1	TGTGCCAGCAGTTTATCTAGCTCCTACAATGAGCAGTTCTTC	CASSLSSSYNEQFF
TRBV6-5	-	-	TRBJ2-7	TGTGCCTCCGCTAGTAATCTGTACGAGCAGTACTTC	CASASNLYEQYF
TRBV6-5	once	TRBD1	TRBJ1-6	TGTGCCAGCGGGACAGCGGGCGGAGGTTATTCACCCCTCCACTTT	CASGTAGGGYSPLHF
TRBV2	once	TRBD2	TRBJ2-4	TGTGCCAGCAGGGGGACTAGCGGAGCCAAAAACATTCAGTACTTC	CASRGTSGAKNIQYF
TRBV30	-	TRBD2	TRBJ2-1	TGTGCCTGGAAGGGCCTAGCGGGGAGTTACAATGAGCAGTTCTTC	CAWKGLAGSYNEQFF
TRBV27	-	-	TRBJ2-7	TGTGCCAGCAGTACAGGGAATTTGAACGAGCAGTACTTC	CASSTGNLNEQYF
TRBV13	-	-	TRBJ1-1	TGTGCCAGCAGCTTAGAATCGGCCTCCTCGGGGAACACTGAAGCTTTCTTT	CASSLESASSGNTEAFF
TRBV4-2	few	-	TRBJ2-1	TGTGCCAGCAGCCAAGATTCCTCCTCCTACAATGAGCAGTTCTTC	CASSQDSSSYNEQFF
TRBV27	-	-	TRBJ2-3	TGTGCCAGCAGATCCTCGACTAGTTTCACAGATACGCAGTATTTT	CASRSSTSFTDTQYF
TRBV5-4	once	-	TRBJ1-1	TGTGCCAGCAGTTCATCGGGGCCCACTGAAGCTTTCTTT	CASSSSGPTEAFF
TRBV7-9	-	-	TRBJ2-2	TGTGCCAGCAGCTCCGACAGAAGGCTCACCGGGGAGCTGTTTTTT	CASSSDRRLTGELFF
TRBV7-9	-	TRBD1	TRBJ2-1	TGTGCCAGCAGCCCGAGGACAGGGCCTAATGAGCAGTTCTTC	CASSPRTGPNEQFF
TRBV2	-	TRBD1	TRBJ2-7	TGTGCCAGCATGGGACAGGGGAGGTCCTACGAGCAGTACTTC	CASMGQGRSYEQYF
TRBV6-5	-	-	TRBJ2-7	TGTGCCAGCAGTTACGGGGCGAACGAGCAGTACTTC	CASSYGANEQYF
TRBV10-1	few	-	TRBJ2-7	TGCGCCAGCAGTGAGTTTAGGGGCTCCTACGAGCAGTACTTC	CASSEFRGSYEQYF
TRBV6-6	once	-	TRBJ1-2	TGTGCCAGCAGACTCCCACGGGGTGAGGACTATGGCTACACCTTC	CASRLPRGEDYGYTF
TRBV7-9	-	-	TRBJ2-3	TGTGCCAGCAGCTCGGGGGACTTGGGGCCTAACACAGATACGCAGTATTTT	CASSSGDLGPNTDTQYF
TRBV27	few	-	TRBJ2-3	TGTGCCAGCAGTTTATTAGCGCCCCCCAACCCGAATACGCAGTATTTT	CASSLLAPPNPNTQYF
TRBV30	-	-	TRBJ2-7	TGTGCCTGGAGTCCGACCGACGACGAGCAGTACTTC	CAWSPTDDEQYF
TRBV28	once	-	TRBJ1-2	TGTGCCAGCAGTTTACCCCCCACAGCCCTATGGGGCTATGGCTACACCTTC	CASSLPPTALWGYGYTF
TRBV5-4	few	-	TRBJ2-7	TGTGCCAGCGGTGAGAGGGTAGGTGAGCAGTACTTC	CASGERVGEQYF
TRBV30	-	-	TRBJ2-7	TGTGCCTACCGAAACCGGGACTTACCGCCCTACGAGCAGTACTTC	CAYRNRDLPPYEQYF
TRBV7-8	-	TRBD1	TRBJ2-7	TGTGCCAGCAGCTTAGGCCGGACAGGGCCTAAACGATACGAGCAGTACTTC	CASSLGRTGPKRYEQYF
TRBV2	-	-	TRBJ2-5	TGTGCCAGACGGGGCGACAGTCAAGAGACCCAGTACTTC	CARRGDSQETQYF
TRBV10-1	few	-	TRBJ2-7	TGCGCCAGCATTAACGGCAGATACGAGCAGTACTTC	CASINGRYEQYF
TRBV14	few	-	TRBJ2-3	TGTGCCAGCAGCCGACAAACTAGCAGCCCTACGCAGTATTTT	CASSRQTSSPTQYF
TRBV27	few	-	TRBJ2-7	TGTGCCAGCAGTTTCTCCCACGAGCAGTACTTC	CASSFSHEQYF
TRBV14	-	-	TRBJ2-7	TGTGCCAGCAGCAGAGAGGATAGGACAGAGTCCGAGCAGTACTTC	CASSREDRTESEQYF
TRBV7-9	-	-	TRBJ1-1	TGTGCCAGCAGCTCGGCGGTTTCGGGGACTGAAGCTTTCTTT	CASSSAVSGTEAFF
TRBV7-3	-	TRBD2	TRBJ2-1	TGTGCCAGCAGCCCTAGCGGGCCATACAATGAGCAGTTCTTC	CASSPSGPYNEQFF
TRBV5-4	-	TRBD2	TRBJ2-5	TGTGCCAGCAGCCAATTGCTGGCGGGAGCCCTCCAAGAGACCCAGTACTTC	CASSQLLAGALQETQYF
TRBV27	-	TRBD1	TRBJ1-4	TGTGCCAGCAGTTTCTTAGGGACAGGGCTCGAAAAACTGTTTTTT	CASSFLGTGLEKLFF
TRBV7-3	-	TRBD1	TRBJ1-2	TGTGCCAGCAGCTTAACCGACAGGGGGACCTTCTCCTTC	CASSLTDRGTFSF
TRBV25-1	once	-	TRBJ2-2	TGTGCCAGCAGTGGTATAAGCACCGGGGAGCTGTTTTTT	CASSGISTGELFF
TRBV28	-	-	TRBJ1-5	TGTGCCAGCAGTTTAGAGGGGACCATTTGGAAGGATTTAGGTATCGATCAGCCCCAGCATTTT	CASSLEGTIWKDLGIDQPQHF
TRBV18	-	TRBD1	TRBJ2-5	TGTGCCAGCTCACCCTTTGGGACAGAGAAAGAGACCCAGTACTTC	CASSPFGTEKETQYF
TRBV7-9	-	-	TRBJ2-2	TGTGCCAGCAGCTTACCCTTTACAGGTCGAAACACCGGGGAGCTGTTTTTT	CASSLPFTGRNTGELFF
TRBV27	-	TRBD2	TRBJ2-7	TGTGCCAGCAGTTTATCGGCCCTAATTAGCGGGAACTCCTACGAGCAGTACTTC	CASSLSALISGNSYEQYF
TRBV30	-	-	TRBJ1-3	TGTGCCTGGAGGGACTATGGCTCTGGAAACACCATATATTTT	CAWRDYGSGNTIYF
TRBV2	-	-	TRBJ2-4	TGTGCCAGCGGGGTGAACATTCAGTACTTC	CASGVNIQYF
TRBV5-6	once	-	TRBJ2-4	TGTGCCAGCAGCTTGGAACGGCTAGCCAAAAACATTCAGTACTTC	CASSLERLAKNIQYF